The present T cell receptor beta chain was sequenced within a study of T cell responses to AZD1222 COVID-19 vaccine. Across the whole study: Whether given at about 4 or about 12 weeks, second doses were pooled.

TCRdb's table, derived via immunoSEQ multiplex PCR, lists solely in-frame clones and lacks some. The data contain about 190,000 clones, under 95% of them singletons. Study-wide findings and caveats: Close to half of spike-specific TCRs reportedly recognize unmutated variant regions. At 160-218 and 743-854, vaccine-associated CD4 TCRs were dominant, and they spanned spike. Of the AZD1222 recipients, only six or seven were seropositive at baseline.

With regard to this clone: Its matching antigen is unknown.

V was trimmed by 0 bases and J by 6 bases, leaving 14 bases between them. Germline CDR1 reads LNHNV; CDR2 reads YYDKDF (reference sequence). CDR3 length equals 15 residues. The chain joins TRBV15 to TRBJ1-2, with a possible D match to TRBD1 (5 bases). The starting material was peripheral blood, obtained on day 0 of AZD1222 vaccination. This clonotype originated in an adult in good health. The CDR3 sequence is CATSRDYRDGDGYTF. In nucleotides, the CDR3 is TGTGCCACCAGCAGAGATTATCGGGACGGCGATGGCTACACCTTC. Using reference TRBV15 and TRBJ1-2 for the parts outside the CDR3, the full variable domain is DAMVIQNPRYQVTQFGKPVTLSCSQTLNHNVMYWYQQKSSQAPKLLFHYYDKDFNNEADTPDNFQSRRPNTSFCFLDIRSPGLGDTAMYLCATSRDYRDGDGYTFGSGTRLTVV.